Given below is one T cell receptor beta chain in context. Its cognate antigen is unknown. The source of the sample is a study of T cell responses to AZD1222 COVID-19 vaccine. The assay was immunoSEQ multiplex PCR, and TCRdb's table has in-frame clones only and misses some. The sample shows about 150,000 clones, around nine tenths of them seen only once. The CDR3 spans 14 residues. Germline lookup yields CDR1 DFQATT and CDR2 SNEGSKA (reference sequence). V was pared by 3 bases and J by 4 bases, with 1 base of the junction left unmatched. Study-wide findings and caveats: Most donors were white British and more were female, and clonal diversity was possibly underestimated. No day 14 peak samples; only post-peak repertoires were characterized. A rise in Spike-specific TCR breadth and depth followed two AZD1222 doses. Seropositive at baseline were only 5 to 7 AZD1222 recipients.

The chain joins TRBV20-1 to TRBJ2-2, with 11 nucleotides matching TRBD2. This sequence was found in an adult who had recovered from COVID-19. The sequencing used peripheral blood, collected after recovery from COVID-19. The CDR3 DNA reads TGCAGTGCTAGTACTAGCGGGGGCACCGGGGAGCTGTTTTTT. The encoded protein is CSASTSGGTGELFF.